A single T cell receptor (beta chain) is shown here with its context. TCRdb processed the 5' RACE reads anew with MiXCR; each CDR3 protein has one entry. The table lists about 92,000 distinct CDR3 sequences, less than 15% of them singletons. These data originate in a study of spatial heterogeneity in lung cancer. Study background: Consistently, beta-chain sequences turned up in larger numbers than alpha-chain sequences did. Every unique TCR and UMI combination, on average, appeared more than ten times in raw reads.

Time point described: sample taken at primary tumor resection. Sequencing of whole RNA from tumor, nontumor lung or frozen PBMC involved no sorting. The cohort: over 65 early-stage, untreated non-small cell lung cancer patients. The TCR sequence derives from a male donor with early-stage non-small cell lung cancer. The specimen was PBMCs, collected at surgery.

In nucleotides, the CDR3 is TGCGCCAGCAACCGGGACCGTCAAGAGACCCAGTACTTC. Protein sequence: CASNRDRQETQYF. The rearrangement uses TRBV5-1 and TRBJ2-5; TRBD1 or TRBD2 may be the D gene (5 bases each). Germline lookup yields CDR1 SGHRS and CDR2 YFSETQ. There are 13 residues in the CDR3. Trimming took off 6 bases at V and 2 bases at J, with 11 bases between the two ends. Full variable domain (outside the CDR3, taken from reference TRBV5-1 and TRBJ2-5): KAGVTQTPRYLIKTRGQQVTLSCSPISGHRSVSWYQQTPGQGLQFLFEYFSETQRNKGNFPGRFSGRQFSNSRSEMNVSTLELGDSALYLCASNRDRQETQYFGPGTRLLVL.